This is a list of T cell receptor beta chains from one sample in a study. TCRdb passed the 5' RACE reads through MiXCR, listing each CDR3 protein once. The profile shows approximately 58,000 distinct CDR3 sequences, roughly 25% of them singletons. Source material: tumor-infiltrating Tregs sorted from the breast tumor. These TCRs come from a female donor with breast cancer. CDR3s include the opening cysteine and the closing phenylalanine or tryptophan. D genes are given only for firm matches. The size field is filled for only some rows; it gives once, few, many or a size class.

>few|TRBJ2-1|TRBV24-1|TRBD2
TGTGCCACCAGTGACCCAGGTACGACTAGCGTCTATGAGCAGTTCTTC
CATSDPGTTSVYEQFF
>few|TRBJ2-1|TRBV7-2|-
TGTGCCAGCAGCTTCCGGGGCCAGGGAGATGAGCAGTTCTTC
CASSFRGQGDEQFF
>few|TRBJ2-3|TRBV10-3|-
TGTGCCATCAGTGTCAGGGCCACAGATACGCAGTATTTT
CAISVRATDTQYF
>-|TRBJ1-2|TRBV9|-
TGTGCCAGCAGCTCCCGACTGAACGACTATGGCTACACCTTC
CASSSRLNDYGYTF
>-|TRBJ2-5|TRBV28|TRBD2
TGTGCCAGCAGTTTAGTACCATCTAGCGGGAGAAGGGAGACCCAGTACTTC
CASSLVPSSGRRETQYF
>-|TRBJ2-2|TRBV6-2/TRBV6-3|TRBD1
TGTGCCAGCGAATACCCACCGGGACAGGTCACCGGGGAGCTGTTTTTT
CASEYPPGQVTGELFF
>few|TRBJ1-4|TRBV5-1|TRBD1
TGCGCCAGCAGCTTAGAACCGGGACAGAAAACAACTAATGAAAAACTGTTTTTT
CASSLEPGQKTTNEKLFF
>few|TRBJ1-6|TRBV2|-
TGTGCCAGTTATGGCCCCCGTAATTCACCCCTCCACTTT
CASYGPRNSPLHF
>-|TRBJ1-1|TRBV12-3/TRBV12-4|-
TGTGTCAGCAGCGACCGAAGGACGCGAGGCATTGAAGCTTTCTTT
CVSSDRRTRGIEAFF
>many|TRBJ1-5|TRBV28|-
TGTGCCAGCAGTCCCTATATGCAGCCCCAGCATTTT
CASSPYMQPQHF
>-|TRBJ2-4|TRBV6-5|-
TGTGCCAGCACCCCGGACCCGACTAGATTTCAGTACTTC
CASTPDPTRFQYF
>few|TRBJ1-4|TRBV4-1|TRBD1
TGCGCCAGCAGCCAAGTGTCGGGGACAGGGTGGGAAAAACTGTTTTTT
CASSQVSGTGWEKLFF
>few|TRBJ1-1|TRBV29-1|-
TGCAGCGTTGAATGGGGGGCGGACACTGAAGCTTTCTTT
CSVEWGADTEAFF
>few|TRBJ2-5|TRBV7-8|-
TGTGCCAGCGGCAGGGACTTTCAAGAGACCCAGTACTTC
CASGRDFQETQYF
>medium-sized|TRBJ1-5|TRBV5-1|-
TGCGCCAGCAGCTTGGGACCTCCAACGAATCAGCCCCAGCATTTT
CASSLGPPTNQPQHF
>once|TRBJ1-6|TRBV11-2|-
TGTGCCAGCAGCTCCCCCGGGCGGGGCGGAAGTTCACCCCTCCGCTTT
CASSSPGRGGSSPLRF
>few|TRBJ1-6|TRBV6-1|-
TGTGCCAGCAGTGAAGAAGGGTCACCCCTCCACTTT
CASSEEGSPLHF
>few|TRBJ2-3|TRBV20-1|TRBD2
TGCAGTGCTAGAGTCGCGGGAGGGGGGAACACAGATACGCAGTATTTT
CSARVAGGGNTDTQYF
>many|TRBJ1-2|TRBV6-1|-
TGTGCCAGCAGTGAAGCAGGAGGGGGTTCCCGCTATGGCTACACCTTC
CASSEAGGGSRYGYTF
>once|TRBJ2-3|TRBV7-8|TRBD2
TGTGCCAGCAGCCCGCGGACTGGATCCGGGGGGGCAGATACGCAGTATTTT
CASSPRTGSGGADTQYF
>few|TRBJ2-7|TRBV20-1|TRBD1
TGCAGTGCCATACCGGGACAGGTGAAGTACGAGCAGTACTTC
CSAIPGQVKYEQYF
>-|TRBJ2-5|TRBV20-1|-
TGCAGTGCTACCCGACTGAAAGAGTACCGAGAGACCCAGTGCTTC
CSATRLKEYRETQCF
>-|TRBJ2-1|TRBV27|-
TGTGCCAGCAGTTTAGGAGGGAACCCCTACAATGAGCAGTTCTTC
CASSLGGNPYNEQFF
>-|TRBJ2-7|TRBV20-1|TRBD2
TGCAGTGCCCAGGGACTAGCGGGAGGGCCGGGCTATGAGCAGTACTTC
CSAQGLAGGPGYEQYF
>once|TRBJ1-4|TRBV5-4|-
TGTGCCGGCAGCCTAAGGCAGTTTCAAAATGAAAAACTGTTTTTT
CAGSLRQFQNEKLFF
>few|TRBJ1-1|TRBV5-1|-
TGCGCCAGTTTCTCGGGTCTAGGGGTCGGGGGCGTGAACACTGAAGCTTTCTTT
CASFSGLGVGGVNTEAFF
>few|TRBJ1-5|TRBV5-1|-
TGCGCCAGCAGCTTGGATGTTGGTCAGCCCCAGCATTTT
CASSLDVGQPQHF
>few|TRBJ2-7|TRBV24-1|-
TGTGCCACCAGTGACTCCGGGACCTATTACGAGCAGTACTTC
CATSDSGTYYEQYF
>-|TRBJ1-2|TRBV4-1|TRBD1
TGCGCCAGCAGCCAAATACAGGGGGCGAACCTACATGGCTACACCTTC
CASSQIQGANLHGYTF
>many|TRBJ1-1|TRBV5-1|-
TGCGCCAGCAGCTTCTCAGCACCGAACACTGAAGCTTTCTTT
CASSFSAPNTEAFF
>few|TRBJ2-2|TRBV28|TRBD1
TGTGCCAGCAGTCCTCCGGACAGGGAGCTGACCGGGGAGCTGTTTTTT
CASSPPDRELTGELFF
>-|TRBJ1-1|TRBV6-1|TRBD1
TGTGCCAGCGACAGGGGTAAAGCTGAAGCTTTCTTT
CASDRGKAEAFF
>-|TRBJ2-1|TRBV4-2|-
TGTGCCAGCAGCCATAAACCATCAGGGGGCGGGGGGGCTTACGAGCAGTTCTTC
CASSHKPSGGGGAYEQFF
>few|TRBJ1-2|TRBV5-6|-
TGTGCCAGCAGCTTGGGCGGCGCTAACTATGGCTACACCTTC
CASSLGGANYGYTF
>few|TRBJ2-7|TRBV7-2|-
TGTGCCAGCAGCTTAGGACAACCCAGCTCCTACGAGCAGTACTTC
CASSLGQPSSYEQYF
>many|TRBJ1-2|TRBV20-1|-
TGCAGTGCTACGTCCCCAGGGGTTGTCTATGGCTACACCTTC
CSATSPGVVYGYTF
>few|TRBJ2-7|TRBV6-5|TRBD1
TGTGCCAGCAGTTCCCGGCAGGGGGCCGGAGGCGAGCAGTACTTC
CASSSRQGAGGEQYF
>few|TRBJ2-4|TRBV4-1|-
TGCGCCAGCAGCCCTCCCGCTCTAGCCAAAAACATTCAGTACTTC
CASSPPALAKNIQYF
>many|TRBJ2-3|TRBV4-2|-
TGTGCCAGCAGCCTCTCCCCGACAGATACGCAGTATTTT
CASSLSPTDTQYF
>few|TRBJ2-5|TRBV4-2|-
TGTGCCAGCAGCCAAGATGGGGGGAAGACAAAGTGGTACCAAGAGACCCAGTACTTC
CASSQDGGKTKWYQETQYF
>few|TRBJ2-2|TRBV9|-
TGTGCCAGCAGCGTAGTGGGGGGAGGAGGAAACACCGGGGAGCTGTTTTTT
CASSVVGGGGNTGELFF
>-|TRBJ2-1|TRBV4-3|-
TGCGCCAGCAGCCAAGTTTCGGCCGGGAAGTACAATGAGCAGTTCTTC
CASSQVSAGKYNEQFF
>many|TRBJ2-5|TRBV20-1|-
TGCAGTGCTAGGATCCCAGGAACCCAAGAGACCCAGTACTTC
CSARIPGTQETQYF